Each of the 24 T cell receptor beta chains below was sequenced from the same sample in a study of T cell clonality in common variable immunodeficiency. Whole-study results and caveats: Reportedly, TCR beta sequences from common variable immunodeficiency showed fewer deletions and N-nucleotide insertions.

Profiling relied on immunoSEQ multiplex PCR, and the TCRdb table lists in-frame clones only, not all of them. Recorded here are 25,000 to 30,000 clones, none singletons. Their antigens remain unidentified. Source material: peripheral blood mononuclear cells. Receptors were obtained from a human donor with common variable immunodeficiency.

This clone was seen repeatedly, ten times or more. The read ends 3 residues shy of where the CDR3 ends; the end is completed using the germline J gene. This chain joins TRBV15 and TRBJ2-7; D might be TRBD1 (6 bases). Germline assignment: CDR1 LNHNV and CDR2 YYDKDF (reference sequence). Trimming took off 1 base at V and 2 bases at J, with 12 bases between the two ends. The CDR3 is 15 amino acids. This chain's CDR3 is CATSRGGTPTYEQYF. The part of the CDR3 DNA that was read is TGTGCCACCAGCAGAGGGGGGACACCTACCTACGAG.

This clone was seen ten or more times. The sequenced fragment ends 3 residues before the CDR3 boundary, so the rest is inferred from the germline J gene. The chain carries TRBV5-1 and TRBJ2-7; 13 nucleotides line up with TRBD2. The ends lost 3 bases at V and 3 bases at J; junction bases unmatched: 9. The CDR3 contains 17 residues. Germline CDR1 and CDR2: SGHRS and YFSETQ. The CDR3 DNA, read in part, is TGCGCCAGCAGCTCCGGACTAGCGGGAGTGGGGATCTACGAG. Translation gives CASSSGLAGVGIYE. The full-length CDR3 reads as CASSSGLAGVGIYEQYF.

This clone was seen more than once but under ten times. The read ends 3 residues before the CDR3 terminus; that terminus is restored from the germline J gene. The rearrangement links TRBV7-3 to TRBJ2-1, with TRBD2 matching over 8 bases. Trimming at V came to 2 bases and at J to 1 base, leaving 7 bases not matched to a gene. Germline loops: CDR1 SGHTA, CDR2 FQGTGA. The CDR3 is 17 residues long. The part of the CDR3 DNA that was read is TGTGCCAGCAGCTTAGGCGTGGCGGGAGGATCCTACAATGAG. Its protein product is CASSLGVAGGSYNE. The whole CDR3 sequence is CASSLGVAGGSYNEQFF.

This clone occurred many times. The sequenced CDR3 bases are TGTGCCAGTAGTCCGCGACAGGGGGCG. It is translated as CASSPRQGA. The entire CDR3 is CASSPRQGAIYF. The rearrangement uses TRBV19 and TRBJ1-3; 10 nucleotides match TRBD1. The read terminates 3 residues before the CDR3 end, so the remaining end is supplied by the germline J gene. The germline CDR1 and CDR2 sequences are LNHDA and SQIVND (reference sequence). The CDR3 has 12 amino acids.

Ten or more counts support this clone. The covered CDR3 bases are TGCGCCAGCAGTGTAGCTAGCGGGAGCACAGATACG. It yields the protein CASSVASGSTDT. The whole CDR3 reads CASSVASGSTDTQYF. The chain is built from TRBV10-1 and TRBJ2-3; 8 bases match TRBD2. The read gets to within 3 residues of the CDR3 end, and the germline J gene fills in the rest. Unmatched junction bases numbered 3, after V lost 4 bases and J lost 0 bases. CDR3 length: 15 residues. Germline CDR1 and CDR2: WNHNN and SYGVQD (reference sequence).

This clone showed up many times. The CDR3 end lies 3 residues beyond the end of the read and is filled in from the germline J gene. The chain is built from TRBV6-2 or TRBV6-3 and TRBJ2-5; TRBD2 might be the D (7 bases). The CDR3 is 16 residues long. Germline CDR1 MNHEY, CDR2 SVGEGT. V was shortened by 2 bases and J by 5 bases, with 18 bases between the two germline ends. CDR3: CASSYPYGGPGETQYF. The covered CDR3 bases are TGTGCCAGCAGTTACCCCTACGGGGGGCCGGGGGAGACC.

This clone occurred many times. The sequenced fragment ends 3 residues before the CDR3 boundary, so the rest is inferred from the germline J gene. This chain joins TRBV2 and TRBJ2-7, with D possibly matching TRBD1 (6 bases). Trimming shortened V by 4 bases and J by 0 bases, and 16 bases separated the two germline ends. This CDR3 has 16 amino acids. The germline CDR1 and CDR2 sequences are SNHLY and FYNNEI. The CDR3 DNA, read in part, is TGTGCCAGCAGTGGCCCTCGTCTCAGGGGCTCCTACGAG. Amino acid sequence: CASSGPRLRGSYE. The whole CDR3 sequence reads CASSGPRLRGSYEQYF.

This clone was counted many times. The CDR3 end lies 3 residues beyond the end of the read and is filled in from the germline J gene. The chain uses TRBV2 and TRBJ2-7, with D perhaps TRBD1 (7 bases). This CDR3 region has 14 residues. CDR1 and CDR2 (germline): SNHLY, FYNNEI. The V gene lost 4 bases and the J gene lost 0 bases, with 10 bases spanning the gap. CDR3 region: CASSAQGGSYEQYF. The CDR3 DNA, read in part, is TGTGCCAGCAGTGCTCAGGGGGGCTCCTACGAG.

This clone has only a few counts. The sequenced CDR3 bases are TGTGCCAGCAGCTCTGGGCAGGGCTCCTACAATGAG. Residues: CASSSGQGSYNE. The whole CDR3 protein reads CASSSGQGSYNEQFF. This chain links TRBV7-3 with TRBJ2-1, with D perhaps matching TRBD1 (5 bases). Read data end 3 residues before the CDR3 end; the end is taken from the germline J gene. Deletions cut 4 bases from V and 0 bases from J, with 10 bases between. Germline CDR1 SGHTA, CDR2 FQGTGA. This CDR3 has 15 amino acids.

This clone has at least ten counts. Read sequence stops 3 residues before the CDR3 end, and the germline J gene provides the missing end. This chain joins TRBV2 and TRBJ2-7, with 11 bases fitting TRBD2. The V gene end was trimmed by 1 base and the J gene end by 2 bases; junction bases not matched to a gene: 4. The length of the CDR3 is 16 residues. Germline values: CDR1 SNHLY, CDR2 FYNNEI. The sequenced CDR3 bases are TGTGCCAGCAGTGAAGAAAGACTAGCGGGACCCTACGAG. This translates into CASSEERLAGPYE. The whole CDR3 protein is CASSEERLAGPYEQYF.

This clone has a handful of counts. The read falls 3 residues short of the CDR3 end, and the missing part is taken from the germline J gene. The chain is built from TRBV20-1 and TRBJ1-5; 8 bases are a match to TRBD1. CDR1 and CDR2 (germline): DFQATT, SNEGSKA (reference sequence). J was trimmed by 4 bases and V by 6 bases; bases with no gene match: 14. This CDR3 region has 16 residues. The CDR3 DNA, read in part, is TGCAGTGCCGCATTAAACAGGGACAGGCTGAATCAGCCC. Its protein is CSAALNRDRLNQP. The entire CDR3 sequence reads CSAALNRDRLNQPQHF.

This clone was seen ten or more times. The read gets to within 3 residues of the CDR3 end, and the germline J gene fills in the rest. The rearrangement links TRBV2 to TRBJ1-2, with TRBD1 matching over 9 bases. This CDR3 is built from 15 residues. With V trimmed by 6 bases and J by 3 bases, 8 bases remained unmatched. CDR1 is SNHLY, CDR2 FYNNEI, per germline. CDR3 region: CASRGGQGRDYGYTF. Partial CDR3 DNA: TGTGCCAGCAGGGGAGGACAGGGGAGGGACTATGGC.

This clone showed up many times. The read gets to within 3 residues of the CDR3 end, and the germline J gene fills in the rest. J is TRBJ2-2 and V is TRBV5-1; possibly TRBD2 for D (6 bases). The CDR3 spans 17 residues. Germline values: CDR1 SGHRS, CDR2 YFSETQ. V dropped 3 bases and J dropped 2 bases, with 17 bases sitting between them. The CDR3 sequence: CASSYQRVAVNTGELFF. Partial CDR3 DNA: TGCGCCAGCAGCTACCAGAGGGTAGCGGTCAACACCGGGGAG. Variable domain in full (rest from reference TRBV5-1 and TRBJ2-2): KAGVTQTPRYLIKTRGQQVTLSCSPISGHRSVSWYQQTPGQGLQFLFEYFSETQRNKGNFPGRFSGRQFSNSRSEMNVSTLELGDSALYLCASSYQRVAVNTGELFFGEGSRLTVL.

This clone was seen many times. The read ends 3 residues early relative to the CDR3; the germline J gene fills the gap. The chain links TRBV28 to TRBJ1-1, with a possible D match to TRBD1 (5 bases). Trimming took 1 base from V and 0 from J, leaving 6 bases between them. CDR1 is MDHEN, CDR2 SYDVKM, per germline. This CDR3 has 14 residues. The CDR3 is CASSLLQVNTEAFF. Partial CDR3 DNA: TGTGCCAGCAGTTTATTACAGGTGAACACTGAA.

This clone was detected only a few times. The read falls 3 residues short of the CDR3 end, and the missing part is taken from the germline J gene. This sequence joins TRBV19 and TRBJ1-5, with 9 bases that match TRBD1. Germline loops: CDR1 LNHDA, CDR2 SQIVND (reference sequence). J lost 2 bases, V lost 6 bases, and 5 bases had no gene match. The CDR3 covers 15 residues. CDR3: CASSHRGQGNQPQHF. CDR3 bases read: TGTGCCAGTAGCCACAGGGGGCAGGGCAATCAGCCC. Together with reference TRBV19 and TRBJ1-5, the CDR3 gives the full variable domain: DGGITQSPKYLFRKEGQNVTLSCEQNLNHDAMYWYRQDPGQGLRLIYYSQIVNDFQKGDIAEGYSVSREKKESFPLTVTSAQKNPTAFYLCASSHRGQGNQPQHFGDGTRLSIL.

About this clone: The observed sequence ends 3 residues before the CDR3 terminus, with the missing tail filled in from the germline J gene. The chain has TRBV6-1 and TRBJ2-7; a weak D match, TRBD1 (6 bases). Trimming took 3 bases from V and 2 from J, leaving 8 bases between them. The CDR3 loop spans 13 amino acids. Germline assignment: CDR1 MNHNS and CDR2 SASEGT. The DNA read from the CDR3 is TGTGCCAGCAGTGAGGACAGAACCTACGAG. The encoded protein is CASSEDRTYE. The whole CDR3 reads CASSEDRTYEQYF.

The part of the CDR3 DNA that was read is TGTGCCAGCAGTGAAGTTACTTGGGTGGGGGGAGAAGAGACC. Amino acid sequence: CASSEVTWVGGEET. The complete CDR3 sequence is CASSEVTWVGGEETQYF. The chain links TRBV6-1 to TRBJ2-5; D may be TRBD2 (6 bases). The CDR3 goes on 3 residues after the read ends, and that part is filled in from the germline J gene. Per the germline V gene, CDR1 is MNHNS and CDR2 is SASEGT. The V and J ends lost 1 base and 3 bases respectively, with 18 bases between them. CDR3 length equals 17 residues.

Comment on this clone: The CDR3 is cut off 3 residues early in the read; its end comes from the germline J gene. The V gene is TRBV2, the J gene TRBJ1-6, with 7 positions matching TRBD1. Germline lookup yields CDR1 SNHLY and CDR2 FYNNEI. The CDR3 extends over 13 amino acids. Trimming cost V 10 bases and J 7 bases; bases outside gene matches: 7. The CDR3 reads CATTGQLNSPLHF. The sequenced part of the CDR3 DNA is TGTGCCACCACGGGACAGTTAAATTCACCC.

This clone has ten or more counts. The sequence runs out 3 residues before the end of the CDR3; the remainder is reconstructed from the germline J gene. The chain joins TRBV19 to TRBJ2-3; D unclear. CDR1 and CDR2 from the germline V gene are LNHDA and SQIVND (reference sequence). The CDR3 is 12 amino acids. V lost 6 bases and J 2 bases, leaving 6 bases between the germline ends. The CDR3 spells CASRPVTDTQYF. CDR3 bases read: TGTGCCAGTAGGCCAGTCACAGATACG. The whole variable domain, remainder taken from reference TRBV19 and TRBJ2-3, is DGGITQSPKYLFRKEGQNVTLSCEQNLNHDAMYWYRQDPGQGLRLIYYSQIVNDFQKGDIAEGYSVSREKKESFPLTVTSAQKNPTAFYLCASRPVTDTQYFGPGTRLTVL.

As regards this clone: The CDR3 goes on 3 residues after the read ends, and that part is filled in from the germline J gene. The V call is TRBV5-1, the J call TRBJ2-7, with TRBD2 matching 9 bases. The junction had 8 bases not matched to a gene; V was cut back by 3 bases and J by 4 bases. The CDR3 covers 15 residues. Germline V gene sequence: CDR1 SGHRS, CDR2 YFSETQ. CDR3 sequence reads: CASSSGTSNLYEQYF. The DNA read from the CDR3 is TGCGCCAGCAGCTCGGGGACTAGCAATTTGTACGAG.

This clone showed up many times. Coverage ceases 3 residues before the CDR3 finishes, and the germline J gene fills in the end. J is TRBJ2-4 and V is TRBV19; the match to TRBD1 covers 12 bases. The germline V gene encodes CDR1 LNHDA and CDR2 SQIVND (reference sequence). The CDR3 contains 15 residues. V shed 6 bases and J 8 bases; nucleotides not matched to a gene: 8. CDR3 residues: CASSVGGTGGHIQYF. The CDR3 bases that were read are TGTGCCAGTAGCGTAGGGGGGACAGGGGGCCACATT. Drawing the rest from reference TRBV19 and TRBJ2-4, the complete variable domain is DGGITQSPKYLFRKEGQNVTLSCEQNLNHDAMYWYRQDPGQGLRLIYYSQIVNDFQKGDIAEGYSVSREKKESFPLTVTSAQKNPTAFYLCASSVGGTGGHIQYFGAGTRLSVL.

This clone has a count of ten or more. The read halts 3 residues ahead of the CDR3 end, with the missing end drawn from the germline J gene. The chain joins TRBV2 to TRBJ2-2, with D unclear. The CDR3 length is 13 residues. CDR1 is SNHLY and CDR2 is FYNNEI in the germline V gene. V lost 5 bases and J lost 6, with 10 bases in between. The CDR3 sequence is CASSFQEAGELFF. CDR3 DNA, as far as it was read: TGTGCCAGCAGTTTTCAGGAAGCCGGGGAG.

This clone was detected many times. The CDR3 end is not reached by the read, which stops 3 residues before it; the germline J gene fills it in. The chain couples TRBV20-1 to TRBJ1-1; 7 bases line up with TRBD1. Looked up from germline, CDR1 is DFQATT and CDR2 is SNEGSKA (reference sequence). The J segment lost 6 bases and the V segment lost 3 bases, leaving 4 bases of the junction unmatched. CDR3 length: 12 residues. CDR3 region: CSASDRVSEAFF. CDR3 DNA (partial): TGCAGTGCTAGCGACAGGGTATCTGAA.

This clone was detected a few times. Sequencing ends 3 residues short of the CDR3 end; the germline J gene provides the rest. The chain recombines TRBV20-1 with TRBJ1-4; D not resolved. Looked up from germline, CDR1 is DFQATT and CDR2 is SNEGSKA (reference sequence). Trimming removed 3 bases from V and 7 bases from J, with 12 bases in between. The CDR3 has 13 amino acids. The CDR3: CSARVGVREKLFF. Partial CDR3 DNA: TGCAGTGCTAGGGTCGGGGTCCGTGAAAAA.